The present T cell receptor (beta chain) was sequenced within a study of blood T cell repertoires in COVID-19. Background on the study: Spain, Italy and the United States supplied samples that represented acute and convalescent COVID-19.

Clones were read by immunoSEQ multiplex PCR, and TCRdb kept only the in-frame ones, dropping some. Of 25,000 to 30,000 clones listed, roughly nine tenths were seen once; the top ten hold over 4.5%. The sequence derives from a man aged 65 to 85 with active COVID-19. The sample consisted of peripheral blood.

The CDR3 bases are TGTGCCAGCAGGTCAGGGGTTGGGAATCAGCCCCAGCATTTT. As protein: CASRSGVGNQPQHF. V is TRBV28 and J is TRBJ1-5; D may be TRBD1 (6 bases). CDR3 length: 14 amino acids. Germline CDR1 and CDR2: MDHEN and SYDVKM. V shed 6 bases and J shed 4 bases, with 13 bases lying between them.